The TCR beta chain described here comes from a study of CD8 T cells in Susac syndrome. A note on this clonotype: As yet, its antigen is unknown.

CDR1 MNHEY and CDR2 SMNVEV come from the germline V gene (reference sequence). The CDR3 covers 17 residues. V lost 1 base, J lost 8 bases, and 10 bases stayed unmatched. Purification of the CD8+ and CD4+ T cells relied on negative isolation, and TEMRA cells underwent FACS enrichment. Study-level points and caveats: CD8+ clonal expansion in Susac peaked in TEMRA cells and active patients. A relatively small number of individuals underwent TCR sequencing and HLA analysis.

RNA amounts of roughly 0.45 to 1 ug underwent reverse transcription with random hexamers. The amplification used immunoSEQ multiplex PCR on TCR beta CDR3; it spanned 54 Vbeta and 13 Jbeta. TCRdb analysed the immunoSEQ multiplex PCR reads with MiXCR anew, one entry per CDR3 protein. The sample has about 100,000 distinct CDR3 sequences; around 96% are singletons. This rearrangement joins TRBV27 to TRBJ2-2; 10 positions agree with TRBD2. The sample was CD8+ T cells from PBMCs. This receptor was identified in a human donor with Susac syndrome. CDR3 nucleotide sequence: TGTGCCAGCAGTTTATATACCAGCGGGAGGGGTCTAGGGGAGCTGTTTTTT. This gives the protein CASSLYTSGRGLGELFF.